A single sample gave rise to the 30 T cell receptor beta chains below, sequenced in a study of technical replicates of blood from a handful of donors. Some clones are missing from TCRdb's copy, which holds only in-frame ones; the method was immunoSEQ multiplex PCR. This sample has about 89,000 clones, with about 94% found just once. The sequenced sample consisted of T cells isolated from PBMCs. These TCRs come from a human donor in good health.

V is TRBV7-9 and J is TRBJ2-5; weak D call: TRBD2 (5 bases). The ends were cut back, 2 bases at V and 5 bases at J, with 12 bases in the middle. CDR1 and CDR2 (germline): SEHNR, FQNEAQ (reference sequence). The CDR3 is 14 amino acids. The CDR3 protein is CASSLYGRGETQYF. In DNA form, the CDR3 reads TGTGCCAGCAGCTTATACGGGCGCGGGGAGACCCAGTACTTC. Full variable domain (remainder filled in from reference TRBV7-9 and TRBJ2-5): DTGVSQNPRHKITKRGQNVTFRCDPISEHNRLYWYRQTLGQGPEFLTYFQNEAQLEKSRLLSDRFSAERPKGSFSTLEIQRTEQGDSAMYLCASSLYGRGETQYFGPGTRLLVL.

The chain has TRBV5-1 and TRBJ2-7; 10 bases line up with TRBD2. The V and J ends lost 6 bases and 1 base, in that order; junction bases with no gene match: 4. Germline assignment: CDR1 SGHRS and CDR2 YFSETQ. The CDR3 has 14 residues. CDR3 protein: CASKREGGSYEQYF. The CDR3 DNA follows: TGCGCCAGCAAGCGGGAGGGCGGATCCTACGAGCAGTACTTC. Complete variable domain (other parts from reference TRBV5-1 and TRBJ2-7): KAGVTQTPRYLIKTRGQQVTLSCSPISGHRSVSWYQQTPGQGLQFLFEYFSETQRNKGNFPGRFSGRQFSNSRSEMNVSTLELGDSALYLCASKREGGSYEQYFGPGTRLTVT.

The chain joins TRBV4-1 to TRBJ2-7, with D possibly being TRBD1 (7 bases). The CDR3 spans 15 residues. Germline-derived CDR1 and CDR2 are MGHRA and YSYEKL. V shed 1 base and J shed 4 bases, with 14 bases lying between them. The CDR3 protein is CASSQVGQGGYEQYF. The CDR3 coding sequence is TGCGCCAGCAGCCAAGTAGGCCAGGGGGGATACGAGCAGTACTTC.

The rearrangement uses TRBV10-1 and TRBJ2-5; TRBD1 aligns across 7 bases. The CDR3 consists of 14 residues. CDR1 and CDR2 from the germline V gene are WNHNN and SYGVQD (reference sequence). The V and J ends lost 6 bases and 3 bases, in that order; junction bases with no gene match: 7. The CDR3 region is CASSLGTAKETQYF. CDR3 nucleotide sequence: TGCGCCAGCAGCCTGGGGACAGCTAAAGAGACCCAGTACTTC.

The chain recombines TRBV29-1 with TRBJ2-1; D unclear. V lost 7 bases and J lost 1, with 11 bases in between. CDR3 length: 13 residues. Germline CDR1 and CDR2: SQVTM and ANQGSEA. The CDR3 reads CSAAPGSYNEQFF. The CDR3 DNA reads as TGCAGCGCCGCACCGGGTTCCTACAATGAGCAGTTCTTC.

The chain recombines TRBV6-4 with TRBJ2-1, with D perhaps TRBD2 (6 bases). Germline lookup yields CDR1 MRHNA and CDR2 SNTAGT. The ends were cut back, 3 bases at V and 1 base at J, with 10 bases in the middle. The CDR3 sequence is 15 residues long. The CDR3 region is CASSERESSYNEQFF. Written as DNA, the CDR3 is TGTGCCAGCAGTGAACGGGAGAGTTCCTACAATGAGCAGTTCTTC.

A single count supports this clone. This chain connects TRBV4-1 to TRBJ2-7; tentative D call: TRBD1 (6 bases). The CDR3 contains 12 residues. Deletions cut 3 bases from V and 3 bases from J, with 6 bases between. The germline V gene has CDR1 MGHRA and CDR2 YSYEKL. CDR3 nucleotides: TGCGCCAGCAGCCAGGACAGCTACGAGCAGTACTTC. Translation gives CASSQDSYEQYF.

The chain employs TRBV9 and TRBJ2-5; a possible D gene is TRBD2 (5 bases). The CDR3 spans 14 residues. Germline V CDR1 and CDR2: SGDLS, YYNGEE. V lost 3 bases to trimming and J lost 1 base, with 10 bases between them. The chain's CDR3 is CASSEGGIQETQYF. Written as DNA, the CDR3 is TGTGCCAGCAGCGAAGGAGGAATCCAAGAGACCCAGTACTTC.

J is TRBJ1-4 and V is TRBV18; D perhaps matches TRBD1 (5 bases). The CDR3 has 18 amino acids. Looked up from germline, CDR1 is KGHSH and CDR2 is LQKENI. V shed 3 bases and J shed 3 bases, with 20 bases lying between them. This CDR3 is CASSPPRALGLANEKLFF. The CDR3 bases are TGTGCCAGCTCACCCCCCAGGGCTCTGGGCCTTGCTAATGAAAAACTGTTTTTT.

The V and J genes are TRBV27 and TRBJ2-2; D may be TRBD1 (6 bases). This CDR3 contains 16 residues. Trimming pared 5 bases from V and 1 base from J, leaving 14 bases between. CDR1 is MNHEY, CDR2 SMNVEV, per germline (reference sequence). CDR3 sequence (DNA): TGTGCCAGCAGTCCGTTGACAGGTTGGAACACCGGGGAGCTGTTTTTT. The encoded protein is CASSPLTGWNTGELFF.

This chain connects TRBV11-2 to TRBJ1-1; D possibly corresponds to TRBD1 (6 bases). V was pared by 3 bases and J by 0 bases, with 11 bases between. CDR3 size: 15 residues. The germline CDR1 and CDR2 sequences are SGHAT and FQNNGV. The CDR3 loop is CASSFSGDVNTEAFF. The CDR3 coding sequence is TGTGCCAGCAGCTTCTCAGGGGACGTGAACACTGAAGCTTTCTTT.

The chain combines TRBV7-9 with TRBJ1-2; D is unresolved. The CDR3 extends over 12 amino acids. Trimming shortened V by 7 bases and J by 0 bases, and 6 bases separated the two germline ends. CDR1 SEHNR and CDR2 FQNEAQ come from the germline V gene (reference sequence). The CDR3 loop is CASTLANYGYTF. For the CDR3, the DNA is TGTGCCAGCACCCTAGCTAACTATGGCTACACCTTC. Looking up the rest from reference TRBV7-9 and TRBJ1-2 gives the full variable domain: DTGVSQNPRHKITKRGQNVTFRCDPISEHNRLYWYRQTLGQGPEFLTYFQNEAQLEKSRLLSDRFSAERPKGSFSTLEIQRTEQGDSAMYLCASTLANYGYTFGSGTRLTVV.

This chain joins TRBV28 and TRBJ2-3; tentative D call: TRBD2 (6 bases). The CDR3 is 15 amino acids. Germline V lookup: CDR1 MDHEN, CDR2 SYDVKM. V was shortened by 1 base and J by 4 bases, with 12 bases between the two germline ends. CDR3 sequence reads: CASSLSAGSADTQYF. CDR3 nucleotide sequence: TGTGCCAGCAGTTTATCGGCGGGGTCGGCAGATACGCAGTATTTT.

The chain links TRBV11-2 to TRBJ2-7; the match to TRBD1 covers 7 bases. Germline V lookup: CDR1 SGHAT, CDR2 FQNNGV. CDR3 size: 16 residues. J lost 1 base, V lost 6 bases, and 12 bases had no gene match. CDR3 sequence (DNA): TGTGCCAGCAGAAGACCGGGACAGCGAACTTCCTACGAGCAGTACTTC. Translation gives CASRRPGQRTSYEQYF.

This clone is a singleton in its sample. This rearrangement joins TRBV5-6 to TRBJ2-5; a possible D gene is TRBD1 (5 bases). CDR3 length: 13 amino acids. Trimming pared 1 base from V and 5 bases from J, leaving 9 bases between. Germline CDR1 is SGHDT and CDR2 is YYEEEE. The CDR3 DNA sequence: TGTGCCAGCAGCTTGCGGGCAGGGGAGACCCAGTACTTC. Amino acid sequence: CASSLRAGETQYF. The full variable domain, in which reference TRBV5-6 and TRBJ2-5 provide the parts outside the CDR3, is DAGVTQSPTHLIKTRGQQVTLRCSPKSGHDTVSWYQQALGQGPQFIFQYYEEEERQRGNFPDRFSGHQFPNYSSELNVNALLLGDSALYLCASSLRAGETQYFGPGTRLLVL.

The chain is built from TRBV10-1 and TRBJ2-2, with D unresolved. V lost 6 bases to trimming and J lost 1 base, with 9 bases between them. This CDR3 comprises 14 residues. The germline gives CDR1 WNHNN, CDR2 SYGVQD (reference sequence). In nucleotides, the CDR3 is TGCGCCAGCAGCCAGACAATGAACACCGGGGAGCTGTTTTTT. Its protein is CASSQTMNTGELFF.

The chain recombines TRBV18 with TRBJ2-1, with D tentatively TRBD2 (6 bases). The CDR3 runs 16 residues. V was trimmed by 1 base and J by 4 bases, leaving 14 bases between them. Germline values: CDR1 KGHSH, CDR2 LQKENI. The DNA of the CDR3 is TGTGCCAGCTCACCACTTGGGGGGTCAACTTACAATGAGCAGTTCTTC. Its protein product is CASSPLGGSTYNEQFF.

The genes are TRBV27 and TRBJ2-7; D is unresolved. The CDR3 has 15 residues. CDR1 is MNHEY and CDR2 is SMNVEV in the germline V gene (reference sequence). V was trimmed by 5 bases and J by 2 bases, leaving 16 bases between them. CDR3 protein: CASSPFGSGTYEQYF. The CDR3 DNA follows: TGTGCCAGCAGTCCCTTCGGGTCCGGAACCTACGAGCAGTACTTC.

This chain uses TRBV29-1 with TRBJ2-2; 7 bases are shared with TRBD1. Germline V lookup: CDR1 SQVTM, CDR2 ANQGSEA. This CDR3 is 14 amino acids long. V lost 7 bases to trimming and J lost 1 base; unmatched junction nucleotides: 6. The DNA for the CDR3 is TGCAGCGCCCGTCGGACAGGGAACACCGGGGAGCTGTTTTTT. Translating gives CSARRTGNTGELFF.

The CDR3 nucleotides read TGTGCCAGCGAAGTGAGACTAGCGGGAGACCGCTACAATGAGCAGTTCTTC. Encoded protein: CASEVRLAGDRYNEQFF. J is TRBJ2-1 and V is TRBV2; 12 nucleotides align to TRBD2. CDR3 size: 17 residues. With V trimmed by 8 bases and J by 3 bases, 11 bases remained unmatched. The germline V gene has CDR1 SNHLY and CDR2 FYNNEI.

This chain links TRBV14 with TRBJ2-7; 9 bases agree with TRBD1. Unmatched junction bases numbered 7, after V lost 4 bases and J lost 3 bases. The CDR3 consists of 15 residues. Germline loops: CDR1 SGHDN, CDR2 FVKESK. In DNA form, the CDR3 reads TGTGCCAGCAGCCCGTGGACAGGGGATAGCTACGAGCAGTACTTC. Protein sequence: CASSPWTGDSYEQYF.

V usage is TRBV7-8 and J usage is TRBJ2-3; 8 bases are a match to TRBD1. The trim removed 3 bases at V and 3 bases at J, leaving 2 bases unmatched. The CDR3 length is 14 residues. Germline loops: CDR1 SGHVS, CDR2 FQNEAQ. This CDR3 is CASSLGQDTDTQYF. CDR3 DNA: TGTGCCAGCAGCTTGGGACAGGATACAGATACGCAGTATTTT.

This sequence joins TRBV27 and TRBJ2-7; 9 bases are a match to TRBD2. This CDR3 comprises 15 residues. V was clipped by 6 bases and J by 1 base; unmatched bases: 7. The germline V gene encodes CDR1 MNHEY and CDR2 SMNVEV (reference sequence). The CDR3 nucleotides are TGTGCCAGCAGAATCGGACTAGCGCCGTCCTACGAGCAGTACTTC. Translating gives CASRIGLAPSYEQYF.

The chain carries TRBV28 and TRBJ2-3; 12 bases are shared with TRBD2. The V segment lost 4 bases and the J segment 6 bases; nucleotides outside the gene matches: 5. Germline-derived CDR1 and CDR2 are MDHEN and SYDVKM. This CDR3 comprises 15 residues. In DNA form, the CDR3 reads TGTGCCAGCAGTTCTAGCGGGAGGGCCCTGGATACGCAGTATTTT. It translates to CASSSSGRALDTQYF.

V usage is TRBV6-5 and J usage is TRBJ2-1; the match to TRBD2 covers 9 bases. The CDR3 is 16 amino acids. Germline CDR1 and CDR2: MNHEY and SVGAGI. The V and J ends lost 0 bases and 7 bases, in that order; junction bases with no gene match: 7. As DNA, the CDR3 is TGTGCCAGCAGTTACTCGGCGGGGGGGCGACAAAATGAGCAGTTCTTC. It specifies CASSYSAGGRQNEQFF.

The genes are TRBV6-5 and TRBJ2-7, with a weak D call TRBD1 (7 bases). V lost 6 bases, J lost 4 bases, and 13 bases lay in between. The CDR3 loop spans 13 amino acids. CDR1 is MNHEY, CDR2 SVGAGI, per germline. The CDR3 DNA follows: TGTGCCAGCAGCCCAGGGGGGCTTTACGAGCAGTACTTC. This sequence encodes CASSPGGLYEQYF.

The genes are TRBV19 and TRBJ1-5; 9 nucleotides line up with TRBD1. The CDR3 extends over 18 amino acids. Germline CDR1 and CDR2: LNHDA and SQIVND (reference sequence). V lost 2 bases and J lost 0; bases outside the gene matches: 8. CDR3 bases: TGTGCCAGTAGTATATGGGGGACAGGGCCCTATAGCAATCAGCCCCAGCATTTT. Translating it yields CASSIWGTGPYSNQPQHF.

The chain uses TRBV5-6 and TRBJ1-2, with TRBD1 matching 8 bases. The CDR3 consists of 16 residues. Germline lookup yields CDR1 SGHDT and CDR2 YYEEEE. With 2 bases clipped from V and 7 bases from J, the junction kept 13 bases outside the gene matches. Here the CDR3 DNA reads TGTGCCAGCAGCTTCATCGGCAGGGGGCGAATCTCTGGCTACACCTTC. Protein sequence: CASSFIGRGRISGYTF.

V is TRBV6-6 and J is TRBJ2-7; 10 bases are shared with TRBD1. The V gene end was trimmed by 5 bases and the J gene end by 6 bases; junction bases not matched to a gene: 7. This CDR3 is 14 amino acids long. The germline V gene has CDR1 MNHNY and CDR2 SVGAGI (reference sequence). CDR3 DNA: TGTGCCAGCAGTACGACAGGGGGCGAGAGCGAGCAGTACTTC. Its protein product is CASSTTGGESEQYF.

The V and J genes are TRBV28 and TRBJ2-1; TRBD2 is a possible D gene (6 bases). Per the germline V gene, CDR1 is MDHEN and CDR2 is SYDVKM. The CDR3 is 22 amino acids. Between the trimmed V and J ends, which lost 3 bases and 2 bases, there was a span of 32 bases. For the CDR3, the DNA is TGTGCCAGCAGTTTTTTAGCGGATCTGACGAGGGGAGCCGCTAATCCCTACAATGAGCAGTTCTTC. It specifies CASSFLADLTRGAANPYNEQFF.